This TCR beta chain was captured in a study of shared clonotypes between healthy human individuals (dated by TCRdb to between 2020 and 2021). Study-level background: The cohort included a few men and a couple of women between 18 and 49 years of age. To increase sequencing depth and limit assay-specific biases, different laboratories used diverse techniques to prepare libraries and sequence TCR repertoires. For each donor, CD4 naive and CD4 memory were each run on three plates, CD8 naive on two plates, and CD8 memory on one plate. Between about 0.8 and 8.9 billion PBMCs per donor were obtained by leukapheresis. To estimate repertoire size and how much clonotypes are shared between individuals, the study performed deep sequencing of blood TCR repertoires from about 5 healthy adults. Overall results and qualifications from the work: Incomplete sequencing was indicated by rarefaction of sorted-subset datasets, despite the large sequencing depth. Only blood was sampled, and tissue TCR repertoires likely differ from those in blood. Estimated clonotype richness was generally larger for naive than for memory subsets. Because the study included only a small number of donors, the genetic and exposure-history diversity represented was limited. Sharing across four donors was observed for approximately 5% of naive CD4, over 3% of naive CD8, around 2.5% of memory CD4, and over 0.3% of memory CD8 clonotypes. Higher generation probabilities were observed for clonotypes shared by all four sorted-subset donors than for non-shared clonotypes. Based on pairwise subsampling, the degree of clonotype sharing among donors was expected to be affected by sequencing depth.

With respect to this clone: Its target antigen remains unknown. No quality values exist for individual bases; no much larger clone is one base distant.

The germline ends are 13 bases apart after V is trimmed by 3 bases and J by 4 bases. The CDR3 goes from the cysteine to the phenylalanine over 15 residues. CDR3 DNA only is kept here, 45 bases in frame from base 1. From a lookup of the germline V gene, CDR1 and CDR2 are ENHRY and SYGVKD. Donors were healthy HIV-negative adults with no recently reported acute infections or vaccinations. All donors were Caucasian adults living in Nashville, Tennessee, USA. CD4+ T cells were enriched through magnetic negative selection, after which naive cells were positively selected on CD45RA and the remaining negative fraction served as the memory subset. Blood was collected by leukapheresis, and PBMCs were isolated by Ficoll-Histopaque density gradient centrifugation and then cryopreserved in liquid nitrogen vapor phase. Analytical flow cytometry was used to check the purity and quantity of every magnetically sorted T cell population. From each sorted fraction, genomic DNA was isolated and quantified by UV absorbance on a Nanodrop 2000c.

TCR CDR3 regions were amplified from genomic DNA by multiplex PCR using the deep immunoSEQ assay. For each cell subset, the extracted genomic DNA was distributed evenly across all wells of several immunoSEQ 96-well plates, and each plate served as one replicate. Each replicate PCR for sorted subsets received around 200 ng genomic DNA, equal to roughly 30,000 T cell genomes. Purified libraries were quantified with a Qubit 3.0 fluorometer, sized on a Bioanalyzer 2100, and re-quantified with the KAPA Library Quantification kit. A separate single-read 150-cycle Illumina NextSeq 550 flow cell was used to sequence each immunoSEQ 96-well plate. The source study handled its data this way. Because the immunoSEQ output held only junctional sequences and lacked quality scores, the filtering could not match the filtering applied to full-length reads. To assign V/J genes and CDR3, sequences were annotated using PyIR, a Python wrapper for IgBLAST v1.9, with IMGT germline references. Any read was removed if the V/J assignment was weak (E-value above 1e-6), the CDR3 was missing, or the read contained stop codons, out-of-frame junctions, or ambiguous translated residues. V3J clonotypes were defined by identical inferred V gene, J gene, and CDR3 amino acid sequence. Percentage overlap between repertoires was calculated by dividing the number of shared unique clonotypes by the size of the smaller repertoire. RTK rarefaction, the Chao1 estimator, and Recon v2.1 estimates of unobserved clonotypes were used to assess repertoire richness. Generation probabilities for all TCRbeta clonotypes obtained by the gDNA method from a handful of donors were computed using OLGA. TCRdb retrieved this table from immuneACCESS and kept in-frame rearrangements only. Not all clones are present; in checked studies, unresolved V genes account for under half, and no reason is known for the remainder. V and J calls and clone size are those listed in that table; D and trimming were worked out from the DNA. In this sample the table shows about 1.5 million clones, approximately 98% of which occur a single time. The top ten constitute about 0.45% of the sample.

The specimen sequenced was naive CD4+ T cells sorted from blood. In light of the paper, this sample's cell subset or site label describes: CD45RA+ positively selected. The chain is made from TRBV10-3 and TRBJ1-5; too little of a D gene remains to name it. The sequence came from a man aged 30 to 45 in good health. The CDR3 reads as follows: CAISEVEPTNQPQHF. The DNA is as follows: TGTGCCATCAGTGAAGTAGAACCCACTAATCAGCCCCAGCATTTT.